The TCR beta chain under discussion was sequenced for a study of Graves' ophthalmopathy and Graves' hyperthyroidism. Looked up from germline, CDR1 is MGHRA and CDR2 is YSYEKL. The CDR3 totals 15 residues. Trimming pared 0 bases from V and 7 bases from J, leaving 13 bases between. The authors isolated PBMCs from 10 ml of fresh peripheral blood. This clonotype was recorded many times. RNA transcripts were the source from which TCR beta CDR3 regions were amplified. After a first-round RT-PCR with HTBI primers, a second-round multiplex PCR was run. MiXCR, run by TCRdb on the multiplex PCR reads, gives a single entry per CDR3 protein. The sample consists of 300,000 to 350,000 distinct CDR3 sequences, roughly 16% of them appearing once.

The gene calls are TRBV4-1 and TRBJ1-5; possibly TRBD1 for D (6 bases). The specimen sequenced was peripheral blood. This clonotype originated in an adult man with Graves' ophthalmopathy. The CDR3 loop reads CASSQDSRGGQPQHF. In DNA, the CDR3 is TGCGCCAGCAGCCAAGATAGTAGGGGGGGACAGCCCCAGCATTTT.